The 20 T cell receptor beta chains below all came from one sample that was sequenced in a study of cytomegalovirus exposure and HLA in healthy donors (dated by TCRdb to 2016 to 2017). Receptor libraries were prepared by the immunoSEQ multiplex PCR assay. For the multiplex PCR, a mixture combining 60 forward primers for TCR Vbeta segments and 13 reverse primers for TCR Jbeta segments was used. Imported from immuneACCESS, the table was reduced by TCRdb to in-frame sequences with V and J called. These copies leave out some clones; in studies compared against another copy, an unresolved V gene accounts for under half, and the cause of the remainder is not known. The sample table lists tens of thousands of clones, about 78% of them with a count of one. Roughly 3.3% of the sample lies in the top ten. Sequenced sample: PBMCs. Source of these receptors: a young woman in good health and CMV-seronegative.

This clone was seen a single time. This chain uses TRBV11-2 with TRBJ1-1; the D is unclear. The germline V and J ends were trimmed by 2 bases and 11 bases, with 12 bases remaining between them. The CDR3 extends over 12 amino acids. Germline V gene data show CDR1 as SGHAT and CDR2 as FQNNGV. DNA of the CDR3: TGTGCCAGCAGCTTAACGGTGGGCTCGGCTTTCTTT. It encodes CASSLTVGSAFF.

Concerning this clone: The conserved phenylalanine or tryptophan is not found at the CDR3 terminus, so this likely reflects a read error. The DNA is left out, because the CDR3 cannot be placed on it with certainty; the CDR3 is given as TCRdb lists it. The V and J genes are TRBV6-5 and TRBJ2-3; TRBD2 reflects the table's D call only, with no check against the DNA. Germline CDR1 MNHEY, CDR2 SVGAGI. The CDR3 extends over 15 residues, inclusive of both ends. The chain's CDR3 is CATLAGERWGLAGVI.

This chain uses TRBV18 with TRBJ1-1; D ambiguous. The CDR3 has 15 amino acids. The V gene lost 4 bases and the J gene lost 1 base, with 13 bases spanning the gap. Germline-derived CDR1 and CDR2 are KGHSH and LQKENI. The CDR3 loop reads CASSLGWSPNTEAFF. DNA of the CDR3: TGTGCCAGCTCACTAGGATGGAGTCCGAACACTGAAGCTTTCTTT. The entire variable domain, with the rest obtained from reference TRBV18 and TRBJ1-1, is as follows: NAGVMQNPRHLVRRRGQEARLRCSPMKGHSHVYWYRQLPEEGLKFMVYLQKENIIDESGMPKERFSAEFPKEGPSILRIQQVVRGDSAAYFCASSLGWSPNTEAFFGQGTRLTVV.

The chain uses TRBV6-1 and TRBJ1-2; 10 bases match TRBD1. V was pared by 7 bases and J by 6 bases, with 8 bases of the junction left unmatched. CDR1 is MNHNS and CDR2 is SASEGT in the germline V gene. The CDR3 covers 14 residues. This chain's CDR3 is CASNYLGTGDGYTF. The CDR3 bases are TGTGCCAGCAACTACCTGGGGACAGGGGATGGCTACACCTTC.

The rearrangement uses TRBV7-2 and TRBJ1-1; D possibly corresponds to TRBD1 (6 bases). The CDR3 has 18 amino acids. Germline V gene lookup returns CDR1 SGHTA and CDR2 FQGNSA. The V end lost 4 bases, the J end lost 1 base, and 22 bases lay between the germline ends. The DNA for the CDR3 is TGTGCCAGCAGCTCTCCCTCCCTTCCCAGGGGTTCGAACACTGAAGCTTTCTTT. It is translated as CASSSPSLPRGSNTEAFF.

This clone was counted a single time. The V and J genes are TRBV5-6 and TRBJ1-2; 8 nucleotides match TRBD1. Per germline, CDR1 SGHDT and CDR2 YYEEEE. This CDR3 has 15 residues. V dropped 2 bases and J dropped 4; count of bases not matched to a gene: 7. This CDR3 is CASSFTNRGIYGYTF. The CDR3 region has the DNA TGTGCCAGCAGCTTTACTAACAGGGGGATCTATGGCTACACCTTC.

The chain combines TRBV10-1 with TRBJ2-3; 10 bases match TRBD2. The CDR3 covers 15 residues. V lost 3 bases to trimming and J lost 7 bases; unmatched junction nucleotides: 7. In germline, CDR1 is WNHNN, CDR2 SYGVQD (reference sequence). This CDR3 reads CASSDELAGSYTQYF. DNA for the CDR3: TGCGCCAGCAGTGACGAACTAGCGGGATCTTATACGCAGTATTTT.

The chain recombines TRBV4-2 with TRBJ2-5; 10 nucleotides align to TRBD1. The CDR3 loop spans 14 amino acids. The germline V gene encodes CDR1 LGHNA and CDR2 YNFKEQ. V dropped 4 bases and J dropped 4; count of bases not matched to a gene: 3. The CDR3 is CASSRRTGGETQYF. The CDR3 region has the DNA TGTGCCAGCAGCCGACGGACAGGGGGAGAGACCCAGTACTTC.

The chain is built from TRBV19 and TRBJ2-5, with 7 bases identical to TRBD1. Per germline, CDR1 LNHDA and CDR2 SQIVND (reference sequence). The CDR3 extends over 13 amino acids. Germline trimming cut 5 bases from V and 4 bases from J; bases unmatched to any gene: 4. CDR3 sequence reads: CASSADRVETQYF. The CDR3 region has the DNA TGTGCCAGTAGTGCCGACAGGGTAGAGACCCAGTACTTC.

This clone appeared a single time. The V and J genes are TRBV19 and TRBJ2-5; 9 nucleotides agree with TRBD1. The CDR3 sequence is 13 residues long. Looked up from germline, CDR1 is LNHDA and CDR2 is SQIVND (reference sequence). With 6 bases clipped from V and 7 bases from J, the junction kept 6 bases outside the gene matches. CDR3 in amino acids: CASSGQGLVTQYF. The CDR3 DNA is TGTGCCAGTAGCGGACAGGGGTTGGTGACCCAGTACTTC.

The rearrangement links TRBV30 to TRBJ1-5; 9 bases map to TRBD1. Trimming at V came to 2 bases and at J to 0 bases, leaving 5 bases not matched to a gene. This CDR3 has 16 amino acids. Germline assignment: CDR1 GTSNPN and CDR2 SVGIG (reference sequence). CDR3 sequence: CAWSPGQGDSNQPQHF. As DNA, the CDR3 is TGTGCCTGGAGTCCGGGACAGGGTGATAGCAATCAGCCCCAGCATTTT.

This clone rates as medium-sized (0.01 to 0.1%). The rearrangement uses TRBV6-6 and TRBJ1-5; D unclear. V was cut by 6 bases and J by 3 bases, with 15 bases left in between. The germline CDR1 and CDR2 sequences are MNHNY and SVGAGI (reference sequence). This CDR3 contains 15 residues. CDR3 sequence: CASSPGETHNQPQHF. The CDR3 bases are TGTGCCAGCAGCCCCGGGGAGACTCACAATCAGCCCCAGCATTTT.

This chain joins TRBV9 and TRBJ1-2, with 7 bases fitting TRBD1. CDR1 is SGDLS and CDR2 is YYNGEE in the germline V gene. J was trimmed by 2 bases and V by 3 bases; bases with no gene match: 7. The CDR3 has 15 amino acids. CDR3 nucleotide sequence: TGTGCCAGCAGCGAGGAGACAGGGAGAAACTATGGCTACACCTTC. Its translation: CASSEETGRNYGYTF.

The V gene is TRBV28, the J gene TRBJ2-7, with D perhaps TRBD2 (5 bases). The CDR3 has 15 amino acids. V shed 4 bases and J shed 4 bases, with 17 bases lying between them. The germline CDR1 and CDR2 sequences are MDHEN and SYDVKM. CDR3 amino acids: CASSSERAPVYEQYF. The CDR3 DNA is TGTGCCAGCAGTTCCGAGAGGGCCCCGGTTTACGAGCAGTACTTC.

This clone was picked up a small number of times. V usage is TRBV18 and J usage is TRBJ2-1; D not resolved. There are 15 residues in the CDR3. Germline V gives CDR1 KGHSH, CDR2 LQKENI. Trimming removed 5 bases from V and 1 base from J, with 12 bases in between. CDR3 bases: TGTGCCAGCTCAACCGCTAGTCCGTCCTACAATGAGCAGTTCTTC. This translates into CASSTASPSYNEQFF. Using reference TRBV18 and TRBJ2-1 for the parts outside the CDR3, the full variable domain is NAGVMQNPRHLVRRRGQEARLRCSPMKGHSHVYWYRQLPEEGLKFMVYLQKENIIDESGMPKERFSAEFPKEGPSILRIQQVVRGDSAAYFCASSTASPSYNEQFFGPGTRLTVL.

V gene TRBV7-2 combines with J gene TRBJ1-2, with 9 bases lining up with TRBD1. CDR1 is SGHTA and CDR2 is FQGNSA in the germline V gene. This CDR3 has 13 amino acids. The J segment lost 8 bases and the V segment lost 5 bases, leaving 6 bases of the junction unmatched. CDR3 DNA sequence: TGTGCCAGCAGCCGCCGGGACAGGGACGGCTACACCTTC. Its protein is CASSRRDRDGYTF. Using reference TRBV7-2 and TRBJ1-2 for the parts outside the CDR3, the full variable domain is GAGVSQSPSNKVTEKGKDVELRCDPISGHTALYWYRQSLGQGLEFLIYFQGNSAPDKSGLPSDRFSAERTGGSVSTLTIQRTQQEDSAVYLCASSRRDRDGYTFGSGTRLTVV.

This rearrangement joins TRBV2 to TRBJ1-4, with TRBD1 as a possible D gene (6 bases). From germline, CDR1 is SNHLY and CDR2 FYNNEI. The CDR3 has 14 amino acids. V shed 1 base and J shed 7 bases, with 10 bases lying between them. CDR3 bases: TGTGCCAGCAGTGAAGGGACAGTAGGTGAAAAACTGTTTTTT. This translates into CASSEGTVGEKLFF.

The chain couples TRBV12-2 to TRBJ1-4; the DNA was not used to check the table's D call, TRBD1. TRBV12-2 is given as a pseudogene. This CDR3 is built from 14 residues. Written as DNA, the CDR3 is TGTGCAAGTCGCCCGACAGGGACTGACGAAAAACTGTTTTTT. Protein product: CASRPTGTDEKLFF.

V and J are TRBV5-4 and TRBJ1-1; D gene uncertain. Between the trimmed V and J ends, which lost 4 bases and 0 bases, there was a span of 10 bases. This CDR3 has 14 amino acids. Germline V gives CDR1 SGHNT, CDR2 YYREEE (reference sequence). In DNA, the CDR3 is TGTGCCAGCAGCGGCGGATCTGTGAACACTGAAGCTTTCTTT. It is translated as CASSGGSVNTEAFF. Full variable domain (remainder filled in from reference TRBV5-4 and TRBJ1-1): ETGVTQSPTHLIKTRGQQVTLRCSSQSGHNTVSWYQQALGQGPQFIFQYYREEENGRGNFPPRFSGLQFPNYSSELNVNALELDDSALYLCASSGGSVNTEAFFGQGTRLTVV.

The J gene is TRBJ2-3, the V gene TRBV6-5; no reliable D call. CDR3 length equals 10 residues. CDR1 MNHEY and CDR2 SVGAGI come from the germline V gene. Between the trimmed V and J ends, which lost 8 bases and 8 bases, there was a span of 8 bases. The CDR3 nucleotides are TGTGCCAGCCGCTTGAGTACGCAGTATTTT. The encoded protein is CASRLSTQYF.